The T cell receptor beta chain under discussion was sequenced for a study of CD8 T cells in ankylosing spondylitis (dated by TCRdb to about 2017). With respect to the entire study: The study profiled T cell receptor beta repertoires in healthy donors and ankylosing spondylitis patients to find disease-linked TCR variants. Peripheral blood was sampled, and synovial fluid was additionally collected from ankylosing spondylitis patients. In total, the full study cohort was made up of some 110 healthy donors and 25 ankylosing spondylitis patients. Study-level results and caveats: Significant enrichment of the disease-linked clones was reported in matched synovial fluid samples from ankylosing spondylitis patients. A TCR beta motif made up of eight highly homologous amino acid variants appeared to be characteristic of blood from ankylosing spondylitis patients. Some TCR beta motif variants had previously been reported in synovial fluid and blood of reactive arthritis patients, which suggested common disease-initiation mechanisms. In peripheral blood, the disease-linked clones were found at relatively low frequencies and had a CD8+ phenotype.

This clonotype was observed many times. Which antigen it targets is not known. Base qualities are not recorded, but no much larger clone differs from it by a single base. Reading from cysteine to phenylalanine, the CDR3 counts 13 amino acids. Only the CDR3 part of the read is kept: 39 bases, read in frame from the first base. CDR1 and CDR2 were assigned from the germline V gene as SQVTM and ANQGSEA. V is pared back by 1 base and J by 9 bases, with 13 bases lying between the germline termini. The instrument given in TCRdb is Illumina HiSeq 2500. TCR beta libraries were prepared by quantitative 5'-RACE with molecular barcodes. Under the source paper's analysis protocol: A new computational method, built on a probabilistic model of VDJ rearrangement, was used to identify disease-linked TCR variants. TCRdb's own reprocessing of the public reads used fastp at Q25 and MiXCR and kept productive beta chains. Each CDR3 protein gets just one entry, which takes the most common genes and DNA from the rows behind it. These V and J calls originate from TCRdb's pipeline instead of the authors' own analysis. This sample is represented by over 600,000 distinct CDR3 sequences; 19% of them were singletons. 15% to 20% of the sample is held by the ten biggest clonotypes.

The V and J genes are TRBV29-1 and TRBJ2-1; the D call is tentative, TRBD1 or TRBD2, as each matches 6 bases. This TCR was sampled from a male donor with ankylosing spondylitis. The specimen sequenced was blood, either unsorted or a sorted T cell fraction (not recorded which). The CDR3 protein sequence reads: CSVEAQGLGEQFF. The sequence in DNA is TGCAGCGTTGAAGCACAGGGACTTGGTGAGCAGTTCTTC.